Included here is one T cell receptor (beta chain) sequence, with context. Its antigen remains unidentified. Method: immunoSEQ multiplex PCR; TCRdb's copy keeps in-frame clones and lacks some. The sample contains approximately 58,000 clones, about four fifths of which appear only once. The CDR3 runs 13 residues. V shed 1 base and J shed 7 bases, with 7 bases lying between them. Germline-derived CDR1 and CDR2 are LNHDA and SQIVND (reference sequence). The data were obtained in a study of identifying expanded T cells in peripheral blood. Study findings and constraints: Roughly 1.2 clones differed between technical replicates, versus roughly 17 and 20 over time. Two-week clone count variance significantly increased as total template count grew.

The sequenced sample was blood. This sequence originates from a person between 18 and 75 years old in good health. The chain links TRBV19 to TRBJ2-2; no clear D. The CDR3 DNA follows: TGTGCCAGTAGTATAGGACATCGCGGGGAGCTGTTTTTT. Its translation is CASSIGHRGELFF. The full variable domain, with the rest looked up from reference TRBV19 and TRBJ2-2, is DGGITQSPKYLFRKEGQNVTLSCEQNLNHDAMYWYRQDPGQGLRLIYYSQIVNDFQKGDIAEGYSVSREKKESFPLTVTSAQKNPTAFYLCASSIGHRGELFFGEGSRLTVL.